This T cell receptor beta chain comes out of a study of cytomegalovirus exposure and HLA in healthy donors. Germline V lookup: CDR1 SGHTA, CDR2 FQGTGA. The CDR3 covers 14 residues. V lost 5 bases, J lost 0 bases, and 10 bases lay in between. PCR primers comprised 60 Vbeta and 13 Jbeta primers. Produced via immunoSEQ multiplex PCR; TCRdb's table is partial and in-frame only. The sample has under 200,000 clones, around 68% seen once. This chain joins TRBV7-3 and TRBJ1-2; the D gene is possibly TRBD1 (5 bases). Sequencing was done on a sample of PBMCs. This TCR came from a man between 45 and 60 years old in good health and CMV-seronegative. Here the CDR3 reads CASSPGRANYGYTF. CDR3 sequence (DNA): TGTGCCAGCAGCCCCGGCAGGGCTAACTATGGCTACACCTTC.